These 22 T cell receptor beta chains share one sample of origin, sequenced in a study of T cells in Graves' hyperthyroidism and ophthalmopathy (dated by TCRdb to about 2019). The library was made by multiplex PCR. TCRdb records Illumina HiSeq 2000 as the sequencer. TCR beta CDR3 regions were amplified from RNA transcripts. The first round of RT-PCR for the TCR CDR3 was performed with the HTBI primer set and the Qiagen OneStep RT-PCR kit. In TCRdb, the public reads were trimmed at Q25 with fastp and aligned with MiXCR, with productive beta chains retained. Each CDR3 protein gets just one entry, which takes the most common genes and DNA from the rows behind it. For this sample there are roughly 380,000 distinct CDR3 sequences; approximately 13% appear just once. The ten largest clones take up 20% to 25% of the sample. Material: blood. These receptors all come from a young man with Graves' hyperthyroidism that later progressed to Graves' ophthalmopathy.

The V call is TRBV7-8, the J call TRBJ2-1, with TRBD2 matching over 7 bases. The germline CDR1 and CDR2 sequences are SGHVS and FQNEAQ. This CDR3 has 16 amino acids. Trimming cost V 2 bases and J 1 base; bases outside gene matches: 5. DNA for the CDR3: TGTGCCAGCAGCTTACTAGCGGCCACATCCTACAATGAGCAGTTCTTC. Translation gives CASSLLAATSYNEQFF.

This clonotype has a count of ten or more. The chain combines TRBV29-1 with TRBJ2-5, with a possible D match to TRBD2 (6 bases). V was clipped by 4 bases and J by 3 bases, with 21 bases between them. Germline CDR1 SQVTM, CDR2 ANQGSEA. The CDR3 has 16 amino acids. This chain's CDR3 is CSVVGGPLAPEETQYF. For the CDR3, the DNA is TGCAGCGTTGTGGGGGGTCCTCTAGCGCCAGAAGAGACCCAGTACTTC.

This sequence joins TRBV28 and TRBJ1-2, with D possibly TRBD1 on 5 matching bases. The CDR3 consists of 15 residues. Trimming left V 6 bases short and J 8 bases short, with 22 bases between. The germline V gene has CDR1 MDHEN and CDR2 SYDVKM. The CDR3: CASSWESGTKGGYTF. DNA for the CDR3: TGTGCCAGCAGCTGGGAATCCGGGACTAAAGGCGGCTACACCTTC.

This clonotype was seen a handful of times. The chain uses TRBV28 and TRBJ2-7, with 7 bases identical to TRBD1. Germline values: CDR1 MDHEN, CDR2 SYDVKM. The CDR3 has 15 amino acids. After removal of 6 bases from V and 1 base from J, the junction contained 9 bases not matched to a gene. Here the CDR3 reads CASRQGGARSYEQYF. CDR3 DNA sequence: TGTGCCAGCAGACAAGGGGGCGCTAGGTCCTACGAGCAGTACTTC.

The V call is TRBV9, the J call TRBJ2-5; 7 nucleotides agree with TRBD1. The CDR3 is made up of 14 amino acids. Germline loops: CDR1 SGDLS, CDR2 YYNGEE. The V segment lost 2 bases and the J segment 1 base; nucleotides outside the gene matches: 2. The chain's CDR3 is CASSVGDSQETQYF. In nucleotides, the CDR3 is TGTGCCAGCAGCGTGGGGGACAGCCAAGAGACCCAGTACTTC.

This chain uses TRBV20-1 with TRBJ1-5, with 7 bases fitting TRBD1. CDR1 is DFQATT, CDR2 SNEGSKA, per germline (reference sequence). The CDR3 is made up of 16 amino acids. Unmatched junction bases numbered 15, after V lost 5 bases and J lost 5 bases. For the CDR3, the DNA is TGCAGTGCTTTACGGAGACAGGGTCCGGTCGATCAGCCCCAGCATTTT. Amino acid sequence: CSALRRQGPVDQPQHF.

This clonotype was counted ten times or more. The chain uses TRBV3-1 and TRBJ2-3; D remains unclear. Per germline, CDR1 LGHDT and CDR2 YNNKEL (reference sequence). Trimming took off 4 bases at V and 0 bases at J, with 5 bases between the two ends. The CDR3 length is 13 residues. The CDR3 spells CASSPDSTDTQYF. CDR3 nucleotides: TGTGCCAGCAGCCCGGATAGCACAGATACGCAGTATTTT.

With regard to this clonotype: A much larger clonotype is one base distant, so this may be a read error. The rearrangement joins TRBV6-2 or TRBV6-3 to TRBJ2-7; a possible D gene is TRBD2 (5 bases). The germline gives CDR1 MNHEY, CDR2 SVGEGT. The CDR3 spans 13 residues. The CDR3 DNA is TGTGTCAGCAGCCCGACGGGAAACTACGAGCAGTACTTC. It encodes CVSSPTGNYEQYF.

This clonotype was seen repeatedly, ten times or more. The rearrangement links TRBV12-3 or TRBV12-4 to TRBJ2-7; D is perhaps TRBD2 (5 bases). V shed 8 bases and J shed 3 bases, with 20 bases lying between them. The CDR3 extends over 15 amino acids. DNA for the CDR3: TGTGCCAGCCGCCGGGCTAGCTTTCCAGGCTACGAGCAGTACTTC. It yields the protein CASRRASFPGYEQYF.

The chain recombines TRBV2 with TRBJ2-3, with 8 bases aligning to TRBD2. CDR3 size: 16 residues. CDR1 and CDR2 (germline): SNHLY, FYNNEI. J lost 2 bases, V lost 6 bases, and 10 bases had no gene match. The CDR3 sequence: CASSQGAGAHTDTQYF. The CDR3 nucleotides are TGTGCCAGCAGCCAGGGAGCGGGGGCTCACACAGATACGCAGTATTTT.

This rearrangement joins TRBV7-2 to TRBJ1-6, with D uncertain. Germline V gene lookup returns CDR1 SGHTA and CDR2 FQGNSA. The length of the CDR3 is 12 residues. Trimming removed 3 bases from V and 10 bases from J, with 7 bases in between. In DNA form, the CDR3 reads TGTGCCAGCAGCTTGGCGACCTCACCCCTCCACTTT. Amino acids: CASSLATSPLHF.

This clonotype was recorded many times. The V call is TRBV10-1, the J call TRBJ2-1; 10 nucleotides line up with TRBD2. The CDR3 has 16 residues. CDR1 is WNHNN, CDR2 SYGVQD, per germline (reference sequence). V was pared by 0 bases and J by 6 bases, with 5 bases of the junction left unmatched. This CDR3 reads CASSESGLAGANEQFF. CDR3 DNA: TGCGCCAGCAGTGAGTCGGGGCTAGCGGGGGCCAATGAGCAGTTCTTC.

CDR3 residues: CASSPRDRGDSGYTF. CDR3 nucleotides: TGTGCCAGCAGCCCGAGGGACAGGGGCGACTCTGGCTACACCTTC. The chain links TRBV7-8 to TRBJ1-2, with 10 nucleotides matching TRBD1. This CDR3 has 15 amino acids. The V segment lost 5 bases and the J segment 7 bases; nucleotides outside the gene matches: 10. Germline loops: CDR1 SGHVS, CDR2 FQNEAQ.

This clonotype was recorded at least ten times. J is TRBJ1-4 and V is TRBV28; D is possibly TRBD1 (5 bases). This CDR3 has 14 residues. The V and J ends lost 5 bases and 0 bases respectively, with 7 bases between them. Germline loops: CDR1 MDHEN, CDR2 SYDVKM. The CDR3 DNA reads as TGTGCCAGCAGTCGGGGACCAACTAATGAAAAACTGTTTTTT. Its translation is CASSRGPTNEKLFF.

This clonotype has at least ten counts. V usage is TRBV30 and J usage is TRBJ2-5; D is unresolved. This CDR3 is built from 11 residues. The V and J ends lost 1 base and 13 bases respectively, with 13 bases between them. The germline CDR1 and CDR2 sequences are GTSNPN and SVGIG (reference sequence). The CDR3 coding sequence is TGTGCCTGGAGTGGTAGTGGGGAATGGTACTTC. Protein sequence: CAWSGSGEWYF.

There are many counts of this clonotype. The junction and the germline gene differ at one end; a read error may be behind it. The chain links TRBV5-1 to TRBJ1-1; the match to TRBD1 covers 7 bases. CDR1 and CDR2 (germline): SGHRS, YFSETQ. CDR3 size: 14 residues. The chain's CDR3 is CASSYDRANAEAFF. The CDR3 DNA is TGCGCCAGCAGCTACGACAGGGCGAACGCTGAAGCTTTCTTT. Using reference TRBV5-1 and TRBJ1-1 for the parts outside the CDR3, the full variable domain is KAGVTQTPRYLIKTRGQQVTLSCSPISGHRSVSWYQQTPGQGLQFLFEYFSETQRNKGNFPGRFSGRQFSNSRSEMNVSTLELGDSALYLCASSYDRANAEAFFGQGTRLTVV.

CDR3 in amino acids: CASSPEGTGGGKQFF. In DNA form, the CDR3 reads TGCGCCAGCAGCCCAGAGGGGACAGGGGGCGGAAAGCAGTTCTTC. V and J are TRBV5-1 and TRBJ2-1, with TRBD1 matching over 12 bases. There are 15 residues in the CDR3. CDR1 and CDR2 (germline): SGHRS, YFSETQ. Unmatched junction bases numbered 10, after V lost 4 bases and J lost 11 bases.

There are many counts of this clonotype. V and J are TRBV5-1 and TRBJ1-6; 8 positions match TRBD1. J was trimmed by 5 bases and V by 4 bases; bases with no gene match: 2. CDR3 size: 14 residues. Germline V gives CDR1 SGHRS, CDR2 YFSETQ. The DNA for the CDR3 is TGCGCCAGCAGCGTGACAGGGGATAATTCACCCCTCCACTTT. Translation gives CASSVTGDNSPLHF.

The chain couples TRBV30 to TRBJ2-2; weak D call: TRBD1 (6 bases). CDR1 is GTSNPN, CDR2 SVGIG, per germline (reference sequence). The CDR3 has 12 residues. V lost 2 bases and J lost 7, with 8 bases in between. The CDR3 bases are TGTGCCTGGAGTCCAGGGGTCGGGGAGCTGTTTTTT. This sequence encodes CAWSPGVGELFF.

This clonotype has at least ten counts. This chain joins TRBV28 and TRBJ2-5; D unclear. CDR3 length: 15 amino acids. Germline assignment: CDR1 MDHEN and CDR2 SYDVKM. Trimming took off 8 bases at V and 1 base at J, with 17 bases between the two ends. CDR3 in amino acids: CASLAWVLGQETQYF. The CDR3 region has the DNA TGTGCCAGCCTTGCGTGGGTTCTGGGCCAAGAGACCCAGTACTTC.

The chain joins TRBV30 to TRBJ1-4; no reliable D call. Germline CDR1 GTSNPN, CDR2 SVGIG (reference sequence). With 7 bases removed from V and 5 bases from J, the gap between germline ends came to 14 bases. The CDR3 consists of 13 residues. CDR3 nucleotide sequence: TGTGCCTTTACCGGGTTACGGAATGAAAAACTGTTTTTT. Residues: CAFTGLRNEKLFF.

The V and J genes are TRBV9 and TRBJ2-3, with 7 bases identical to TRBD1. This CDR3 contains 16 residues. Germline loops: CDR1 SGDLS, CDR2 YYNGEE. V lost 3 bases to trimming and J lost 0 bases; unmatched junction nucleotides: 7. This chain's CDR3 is CASSDQTGHSTDTQYF. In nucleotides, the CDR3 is TGTGCCAGCAGCGATCAGACAGGGCATAGCACAGATACGCAGTATTTT.